The rows below give T cell receptor beta chains drawn from one sample of a study of cytomegalovirus exposure and HLA in healthy donors. Sequenced by immunoSEQ multiplex PCR; TCRdb stores in-frame clones only, minus some. This table lists about 130,000 clones. What was sequenced was PBMCs. Receptors originate from a woman between 40 and 55 years old in good health and CMV-seropositive. CDR3s include the opening cysteine and the closing phenylalanine or tryptophan. D genes are given only for firm matches.

TRBV15	TRBJ1-3	NA	TGTGCCACCAGCCTCTCTTCTGGAAACACCATATATTTT	CATSLSSGNTIYF
TRBV19	TRBJ2-6	NA	TGTGCCAGTAGTATAGAAAGGCCGGGGTCCTCTGGGGCCAACGTCCTGACTTTC	CASSIERPGSSGANVLTF
TRBV6-6	TRBJ2-5	NA	TGTGCCAGCAGCCCTGGGGGAGGGACCCAGTACTTC	CASSPGGGTQYF
TRBV15	TRBJ2-3	NA	TGTGCCACCAGCCGTAGATTTACTGGGCGCACAGATACGCAGTATTTT	CATSRRFTGRTDTQYF
TRBV5-1	TRBJ1-1	NA	TGCGCCAGCAGCACCAACGTAAGGGGTGAAGCTTTCTTT	CASSTNVRGEAFF
TRBV18	TRBJ2-7	NA	TGTGCCAGCTCACCAACGGCAGGGGGGAACTACGAGCAGTACTTC	CASSPTAGGNYEQYF
TRBV9	TRBJ2-5	TRBD2	TGTGCCAGCAGCGTAGGACTAGCGGGAGAAGAGACCCAGTACTTC	CASSVGLAGEETQYF
TRBV7-7	TRBJ2-7	NA	TGTGCTAGCAGCCCCACTCTCGGGAGCGGGTTCAACGAGCAGTACTTC	CASSPTLGSGFNEQYF
TRBV6-1	TRBJ1-5	NA	TGTGCCAGCAGTGAAACAGGGCAAATCAATCAGCCCCAGCATTTT	CASSETGQINQPQHF
TRBV6-5	TRBJ2-5	TRBD1	TGTGCCAGCAGCCCAGACAGGGGGCTAAAGGAGACCCAGTACTTC	CASSPDRGLKETQYF
TRBV6-5	TRBJ2-2	TRBD2	TGTGCCAGCAGTTACGTGGGAGGGCCGGCCGGGGAGCTGTTTTTT	CASSYVGGPAGELFF
TRBV7-3	TRBJ1-2	TRBD1	TGTGCCAGCAGCGCAAGCGGCGGCAGGGGGGCTGGCTACACCTTC	CASSASGGRGAGYTF
TRBV19	TRBJ1-1	NA	TGTGCCAGTAGTATAGACAGGGCGGCTGAAGCTTTCTTT	CASSIDRAAEAFF
TRBV29-1	TRBJ1-2	TRBD1	TGCAGCGTCGGGTTGACAGGGAGTAACTATGGCTACACCTTC	CSVGLTGSNYGYTF
TRBV6-1	TRBJ2-5	TRBD2	TGTGCCAGCAGTCGGACTAGCGGGGACCAAGAGACCCAGTACTTC	CASSRTSGDQETQYF
TRBV7-2	TRBJ2-7	NA	TGTGCCAGCAGCTTAGTGGGAGTGGCTAGATTTTACTTC	CASSLVGVARFYF
TRBV19	TRBJ2-2	TRBD2	TGTGCCAGTAGTATTGGGCTAGCGGGTCGCACCGGGGAGCTGTTTTTT	CASSIGLAGRTGELFF
TRBV5-8	TRBJ2-1	TRBD1	TGTGCCAGCAGCTTGAGACAGGGGACCATCAATGAGCAGTTCTTC	CASSLRQGTINEQFF
TRBV4-2	TRBJ2-7	NA	TGTGCCAGCAGCCAATCCAGCGGGCAGCCCTACGAGCAGTACTTC	CASSQSSGQPYEQYF
TRBV4-1	TRBJ2-5	TRBD1	TGCGCCAGCAGCCCTACAGGGGTCTTGGGAGAGACCCAGTACTTC	CASSPTGVLGETQYF
TRBV7-3	TRBJ2-3	TRBD2	TGTGCCAGCAGCGGGGGGGTCTTTCCAGATACGCAGTATTTT	CASSGGVFPDTQYF
TRBV6-5	TRBJ2-1	NA	TGTGCCAGCAGTAAAGACCGGGGGACCGGTGAGCAGTTCTTC	CASSKDRGTGEQFF
TRBV28	TRBJ1-1	NA	TGTGCCAGCAGTTTATTGACTTCTAACCCTGAAGCTTTCTTT	CASSLLTSNPEAFF
TRBV7-6	TRBJ1-1	NA	TGTGCCAGCAGCTTGATCCCAGGGGAGATTAACACTGAAGCTTTCTTT	CASSLIPGEINTEAFF
TRBV7-2	TRBJ2-7	TRBD1	TGTGCCAGCAGCTTCTCCCGGGACAGCTACGAGCAGTACTTC	CASSFSRDSYEQYF
TRBV7-2	TRBJ2-1	NA	TGTGCCAGCAGCCAAACAGGTGAGCAGTTCTTC	CASSQTGEQFF
TRBV7-3	TRBJ1-2	NA	TGTGCCAGCAGCCCGGACAGCAACTATGGCTACACCTTC	CASSPDSNYGYTF
TRBV2	TRBJ1-2	NA	TGTGCCAGCAGTGGGACAGAGTGGGGGAATGGCTACACCTTC	CASSGTEWGNGYTF
TRBV7-2	TRBJ1-5	NA	TGTGCCAGCAGCTCCTCGATGTGGCGGGTTCCCAATCAGCCCCAGCATTTT	CASSSSMWRVPNQPQHF
TRBV30	TRBJ2-2	TRBD2	TGTGCCTGGTCGGGACTAGCGGGGGGGTTCGCGAACACCGGGGAGCTGTTTTTT	CAWSGLAGGFANTGELFF
TRBV28	TRBJ1-5	NA	TGTGCCAGCAGCGGTGTGGGGGCTAGTGGCAATCAGCCCCAGCATTTT	CASSGVGASGNQPQHF
TRBV30	TRBJ1-1	TRBD1	TGTGCCTGGGTATCTACAGGGGCCACTGAAGCTTTCTTT	CAWVSTGATEAFF
TRBV2	TRBJ2-7	NA	TGTGCCAGCAAGAAAGAATCGGGTGCGAGCGAGCAGTACTTC	CASKKESGASEQYF
TRBV2	TRBJ2-1	TRBD1	TGTGCCAGCACCGGACAGGGAGCCTACAATGAGCAGTTCTTC	CASTGQGAYNEQFF
TRBV7-3	TRBJ1-1	NA	TGTGCCAGCAGCCCGGCAGAGGGTCGGGCTGAAGCTTTCTTT	CASSPAEGRAEAFF
TRBV11-2	TRBJ2-5	NA	TGTGCCAGCAGCTTAGATGTAAATGTCGGGACCCAGTACTTC	CASSLDVNVGTQYF